A single count supports the clone carrying this T cell receptor (beta chain). CDR1 and CDR2 from the germline V gene are MNHNY and SVGAGI (reference sequence). This CDR3 contains 15 residues. Trimming at V came to 2 bases and at J to 3 bases, leaving 4 bases not matched to a gene. Authors' methods: Nucleated cell number was recorded as an estimate derived from reference gene primer amplification. Data came from immunoSEQ multiplex PCR; TCRdb stores just in-frame clones and leaves some out. The DNA gave D and trimming, while V, J and clone size come from that table. The profile covers approximately 60,000 clones, with 65% to 85% appearing a single time and over 15% taken by the ten largest. These data belong to a study of blood T cell repertoires in COVID-19. Background on the study: Some COVID-19 samples were acute and others convalescent; all came from the United States, Italy and Spain. From T cells, B-cell-depleted T cells, or PBMCs came the material, which was cDNA or gDNA.

Sequences were obtained from peripheral blood. This receptor was obtained from a man between 65 and 85 years old with active COVID-19. The chain joins TRBV6-6 to TRBJ1-1; 9 nucleotides match TRBD1. The CDR3 sequence: CASSYGTGRDTEAFF. The CDR3 bases are TGTGCCAGCAGTTACGGGACAGGGAGGGACACTGAAGCTTTCTTT.